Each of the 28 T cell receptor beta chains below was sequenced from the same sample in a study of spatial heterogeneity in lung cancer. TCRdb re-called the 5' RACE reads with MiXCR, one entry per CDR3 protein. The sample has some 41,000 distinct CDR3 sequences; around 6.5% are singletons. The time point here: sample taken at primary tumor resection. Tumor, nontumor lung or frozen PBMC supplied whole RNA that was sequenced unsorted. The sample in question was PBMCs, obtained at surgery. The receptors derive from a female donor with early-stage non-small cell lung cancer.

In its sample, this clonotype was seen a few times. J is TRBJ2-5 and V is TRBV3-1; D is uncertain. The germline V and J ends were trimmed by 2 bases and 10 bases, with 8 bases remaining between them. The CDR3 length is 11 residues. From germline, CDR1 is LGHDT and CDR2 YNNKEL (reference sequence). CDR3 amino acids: CASSQRTDQYF. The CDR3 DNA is TGTGCCAGCAGCCAACGAACGGACCAGTACTTC.

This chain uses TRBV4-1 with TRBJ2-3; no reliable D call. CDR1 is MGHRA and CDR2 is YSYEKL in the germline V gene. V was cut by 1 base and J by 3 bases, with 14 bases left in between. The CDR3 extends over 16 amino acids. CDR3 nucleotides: TGCGCCAGCAGCCAAGTCCTCGGGCCCCGGACAGATACGCAGTATTTT. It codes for CASSQVLGPRTDTQYF.

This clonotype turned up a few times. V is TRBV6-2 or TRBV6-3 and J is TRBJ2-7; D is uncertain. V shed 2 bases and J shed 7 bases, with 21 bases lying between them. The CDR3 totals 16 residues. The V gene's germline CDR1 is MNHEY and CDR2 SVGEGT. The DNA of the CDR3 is TGTGCCAGCAGTTACCGTAGACGGTCCTACATTGAAGAGCAGTACTTC. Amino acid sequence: CASSYRRRSYIEEQYF.

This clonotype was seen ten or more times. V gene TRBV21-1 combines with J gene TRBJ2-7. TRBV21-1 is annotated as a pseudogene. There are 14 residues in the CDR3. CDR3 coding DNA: TGTGCCAGCAGCAAGGTTCGGGGTCTCGACGAGCAGTACTTC. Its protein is CASSKVRGLDEQYF.

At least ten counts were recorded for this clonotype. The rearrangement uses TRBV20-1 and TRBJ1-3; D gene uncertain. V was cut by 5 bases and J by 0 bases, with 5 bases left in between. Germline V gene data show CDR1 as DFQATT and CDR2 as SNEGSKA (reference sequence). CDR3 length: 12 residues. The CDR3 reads CSAESSGNTIYF. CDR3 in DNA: TGCAGTGCTGAATCCTCTGGAAACACCATATATTTT.

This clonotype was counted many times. For the CDR3, the DNA is TGTGCCAGCAGCCGACAGGGTGGCGCCGGGGAGCTGTTTTTT. Translating it yields CASSRQGGAGELFF. The V call is TRBV7-2, the J call TRBJ2-2; TRBD1 aligns across 7 bases. The CDR3 runs 14 residues. With V trimmed by 5 bases and J by 6 bases, 6 bases remained unmatched. The V gene's germline CDR1 is SGHTA and CDR2 FQGNSA. Looking up the rest from reference TRBV7-2 and TRBJ2-2 gives the full variable domain: GAGVSQSPSNKVTEKGKDVELRCDPISGHTALYWYRQSLGQGLEFLIYFQGNSAPDKSGLPSDRFSAERTGGSVSTLTIQRTQQEDSAVYLCASSRQGGAGELFFGEGSRLTVL.

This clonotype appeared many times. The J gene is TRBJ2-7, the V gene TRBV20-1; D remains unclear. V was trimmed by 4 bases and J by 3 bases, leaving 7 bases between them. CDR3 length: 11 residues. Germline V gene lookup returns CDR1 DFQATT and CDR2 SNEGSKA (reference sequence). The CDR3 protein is CSANAVYEQYF. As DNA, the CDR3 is TGCAGTGCTAATGCAGTCTACGAGCAGTACTTC.

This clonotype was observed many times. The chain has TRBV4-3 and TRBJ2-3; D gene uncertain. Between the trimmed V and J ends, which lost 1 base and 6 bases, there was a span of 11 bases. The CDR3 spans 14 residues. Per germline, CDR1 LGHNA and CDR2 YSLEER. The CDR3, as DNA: TGCGCCAGCAGCCAAGGGGCTGTAAGCGATACGCAGTATTTT. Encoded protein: CASSQGAVSDTQYF.

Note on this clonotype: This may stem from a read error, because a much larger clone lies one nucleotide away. The CDR3: CASSVALSPTGNAIYF. Written as DNA, the CDR3 is TGTGCCAGCAGCGTAGCCCTCTCCCCGACTGGAAACGCCATATATTTT. V is TRBV9 and J is TRBJ1-3; D remains unclear. Germline CDR1 reads SGDLS; CDR2 reads YYNGEE. The CDR3 totals 16 residues.

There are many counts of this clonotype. The CDR3 is CASSLGRRSYEQYF. In nucleotides, the CDR3 is TGCGCCAGCAGCTTGGGCAGAAGGTCCTACGAGCAGTACTTC. The V and J genes are TRBV5-1 and TRBJ2-7; D not certain. With 0 bases removed from V and 1 base from J, the gap between germline ends came to 8 bases. Per the germline V gene, CDR1 is SGHRS and CDR2 is YFSETQ. CDR3 length: 14 amino acids.

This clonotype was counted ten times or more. DNA of the CDR3: TGTGCCAGCAGTTTGGGCGTTGGTTATTCACCCCTCCACTTT. Its translation: CASSLGVGYSPLHF. The chain carries TRBV27 and TRBJ1-6, with D unresolved. Between the trimmed V and J ends, which lost 3 bases and 8 bases, there was a span of 11 bases. CDR1 and CDR2 (germline): MNHEY, SMNVEV (reference sequence). The CDR3 is 14 residues long.

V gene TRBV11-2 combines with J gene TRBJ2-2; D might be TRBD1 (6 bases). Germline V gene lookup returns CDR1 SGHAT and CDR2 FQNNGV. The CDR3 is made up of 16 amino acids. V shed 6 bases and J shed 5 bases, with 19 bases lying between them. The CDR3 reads CASRRQASSRTGELFF. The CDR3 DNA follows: TGTGCCAGCAGGAGACAGGCCTCTTCGAGGACCGGGGAGCTGTTTTTT.

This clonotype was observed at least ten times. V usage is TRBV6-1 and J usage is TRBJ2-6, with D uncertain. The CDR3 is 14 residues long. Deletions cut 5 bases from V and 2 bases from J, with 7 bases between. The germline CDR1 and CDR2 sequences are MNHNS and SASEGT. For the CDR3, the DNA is TGTGCCAGCAGTACGGGTGCTGGGGCCAACGTCCTGACTTTC. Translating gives CASSTGAGANVLTF.

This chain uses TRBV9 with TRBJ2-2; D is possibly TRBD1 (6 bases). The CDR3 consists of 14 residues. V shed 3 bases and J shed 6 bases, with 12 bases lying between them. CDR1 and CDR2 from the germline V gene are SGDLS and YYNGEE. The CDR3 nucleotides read TGTGCCAGCAGCGCCCGCAGGGGCCCCGGGGAGCTGTTTTTT. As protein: CASSARRGPGELFF.

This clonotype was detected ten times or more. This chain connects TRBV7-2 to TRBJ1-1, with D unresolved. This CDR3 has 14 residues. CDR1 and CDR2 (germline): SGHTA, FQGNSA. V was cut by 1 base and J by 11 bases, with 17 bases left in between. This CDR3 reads CASSLGGWGAVAFF. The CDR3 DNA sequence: TGTGCCAGCAGCTTAGGGGGTTGGGGAGCGGTGGCTTTCTTT.

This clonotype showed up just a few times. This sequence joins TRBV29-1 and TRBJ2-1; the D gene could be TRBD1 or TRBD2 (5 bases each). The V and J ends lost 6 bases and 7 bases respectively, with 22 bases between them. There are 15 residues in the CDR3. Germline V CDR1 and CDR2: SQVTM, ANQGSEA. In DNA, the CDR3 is TGCAGCGTCAGCCCACGAGGGGTGGATGGGAATGAGCAGTTCTTC. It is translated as CSVSPRGVDGNEQFF.

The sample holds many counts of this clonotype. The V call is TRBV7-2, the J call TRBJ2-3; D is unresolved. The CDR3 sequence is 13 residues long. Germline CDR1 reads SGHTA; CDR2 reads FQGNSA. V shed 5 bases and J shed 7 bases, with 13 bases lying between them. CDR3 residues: CASSNPGSNTQYF. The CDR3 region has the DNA TGTGCCAGCAGCAACCCGGGTTCTAATACGCAGTATTTT.

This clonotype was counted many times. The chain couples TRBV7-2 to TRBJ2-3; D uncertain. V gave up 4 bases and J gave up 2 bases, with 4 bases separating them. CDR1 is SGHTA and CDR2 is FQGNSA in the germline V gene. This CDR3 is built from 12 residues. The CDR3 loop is CASSSITDTQYF. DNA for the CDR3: TGTGCCAGCAGCTCTATCACAGATACGCAGTATTTT.

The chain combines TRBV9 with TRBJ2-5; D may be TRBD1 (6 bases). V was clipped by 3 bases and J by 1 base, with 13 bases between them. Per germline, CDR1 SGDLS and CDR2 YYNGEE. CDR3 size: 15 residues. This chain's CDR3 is CASSADTTGQETQYF. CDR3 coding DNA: TGTGCCAGCAGCGCAGATACGACAGGCCAAGAGACCCAGTACTTC.

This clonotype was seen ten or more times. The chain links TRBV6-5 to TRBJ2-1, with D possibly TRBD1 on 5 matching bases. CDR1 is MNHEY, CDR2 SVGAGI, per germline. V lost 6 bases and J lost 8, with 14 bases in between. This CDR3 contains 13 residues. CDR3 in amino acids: CASRPDSAHEQFF. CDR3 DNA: TGTGCCAGCAGGCCCGACAGCGCCCATGAGCAGTTCTTC.

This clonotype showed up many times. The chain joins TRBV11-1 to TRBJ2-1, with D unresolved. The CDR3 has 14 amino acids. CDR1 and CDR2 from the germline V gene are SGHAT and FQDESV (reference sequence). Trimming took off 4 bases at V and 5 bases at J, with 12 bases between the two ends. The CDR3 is CASSSLLLDNEQFF. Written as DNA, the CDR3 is TGTGCCAGCAGCTCCCTCCTACTTGACAATGAGCAGTTCTTC.

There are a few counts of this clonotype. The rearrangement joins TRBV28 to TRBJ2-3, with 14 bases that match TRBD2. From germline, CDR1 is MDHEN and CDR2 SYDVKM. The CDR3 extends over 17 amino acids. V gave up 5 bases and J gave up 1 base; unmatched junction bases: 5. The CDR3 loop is CASSPPGLAGGTDTQYF. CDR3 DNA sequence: TGTGCCAGCAGTCCGCCGGGACTAGCGGGGGGCACAGATACGCAGTATTTT.

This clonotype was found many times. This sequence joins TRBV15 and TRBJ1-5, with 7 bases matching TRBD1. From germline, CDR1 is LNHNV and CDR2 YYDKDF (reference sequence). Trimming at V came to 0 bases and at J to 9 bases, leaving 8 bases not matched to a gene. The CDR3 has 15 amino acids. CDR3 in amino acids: CATSRERAGGWPQHF. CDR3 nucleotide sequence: TGTGCCACCAGCAGAGAGAGAGCAGGGGGTTGGCCCCAGCATTTT.

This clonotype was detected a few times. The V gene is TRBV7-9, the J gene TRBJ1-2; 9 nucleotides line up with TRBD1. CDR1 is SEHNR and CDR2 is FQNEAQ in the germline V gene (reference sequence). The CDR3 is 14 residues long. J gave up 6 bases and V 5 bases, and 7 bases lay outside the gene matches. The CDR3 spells CASSPKQGADGYTF. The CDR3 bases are TGTGCCAGCAGCCCCAAACAGGGGGCGGATGGCTACACCTTC.

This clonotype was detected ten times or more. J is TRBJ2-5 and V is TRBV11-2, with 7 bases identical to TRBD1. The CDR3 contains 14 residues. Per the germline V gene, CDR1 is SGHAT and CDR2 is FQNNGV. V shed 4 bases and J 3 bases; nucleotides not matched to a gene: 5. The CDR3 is CASSSDREKETQYF. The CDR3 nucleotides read TGTGCCAGCAGCTCCGACAGGGAAAAAGAGACCCAGTACTTC.

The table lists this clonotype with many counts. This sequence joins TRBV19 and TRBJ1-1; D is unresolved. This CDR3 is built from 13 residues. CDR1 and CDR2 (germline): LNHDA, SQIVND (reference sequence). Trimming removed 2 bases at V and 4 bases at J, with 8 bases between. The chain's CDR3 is CASSISQSTEAFF. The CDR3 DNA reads TGTGCCAGTAGTATATCACAGTCCACTGAAGCTTTCTTT.

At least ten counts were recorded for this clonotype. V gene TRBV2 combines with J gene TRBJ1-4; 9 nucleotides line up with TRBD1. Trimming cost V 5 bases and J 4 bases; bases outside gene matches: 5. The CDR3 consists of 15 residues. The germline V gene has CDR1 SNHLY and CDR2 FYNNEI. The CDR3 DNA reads TGTGCCAGCAGTTTATCGGGACAGGGTAATGAAAAACTGTTTTTT. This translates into CASSLSGQGNEKLFF. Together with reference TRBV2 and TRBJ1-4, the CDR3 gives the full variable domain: EPEVTQTPSHQVTQMGQEVILRCVPISNHLYFYWYRQILGQKVEFLVSFYNNEISEKSEIFDDQFSVERPDGSNFTLKIRSTKLEDSAMYFCASSLSGQGNEKLFFGSGTQLSVL.

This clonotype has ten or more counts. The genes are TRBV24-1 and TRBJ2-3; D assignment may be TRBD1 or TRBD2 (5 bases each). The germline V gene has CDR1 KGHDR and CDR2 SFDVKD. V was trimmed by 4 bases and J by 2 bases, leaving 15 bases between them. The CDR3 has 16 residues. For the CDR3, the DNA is TGTGCCACCAGTGAGTCGGGACGGATAAACACAGATACGCAGTATTTT. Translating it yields CATSESGRINTDTQYF.